The present T cell receptor (beta chain) was sequenced within a study of T cells in Graves' hyperthyroidism and ophthalmopathy. Turning to this clonotype: At one of its ends the junction is not consistent with the germline gene, which may arise from a read error.

TCR beta CDR3 regions were amplified from RNA transcripts. The HTBI primer set drove a first-round RT-PCR of the TCR CDR3. TCRdb ran MiXCR on the multiplex PCR reads and lists one entry per CDR3 protein. The sample holds more than 75,000 distinct CDR3 sequences; around 50% are singletons and the top ten take 27%. This CDR3 comprises 19 residues. From germline, CDR1 is SNHLY and CDR2 FYNNEI. The chain combines TRBV2 with TRBJ2-6; 8 bases line up with TRBD1. Sequenced sample: blood. This sequence originates from a woman between 40 and 50 years old with Graves' hyperthyroidism. Written as DNA, the CDR3 is TGTGCCAGCAGTGGTGGCAGGGGGCGCCTTGTGTCTGGGGTCAACGTCCTGACTTTC. This sequence encodes CASSGGRGRLVSGVNVLTF.